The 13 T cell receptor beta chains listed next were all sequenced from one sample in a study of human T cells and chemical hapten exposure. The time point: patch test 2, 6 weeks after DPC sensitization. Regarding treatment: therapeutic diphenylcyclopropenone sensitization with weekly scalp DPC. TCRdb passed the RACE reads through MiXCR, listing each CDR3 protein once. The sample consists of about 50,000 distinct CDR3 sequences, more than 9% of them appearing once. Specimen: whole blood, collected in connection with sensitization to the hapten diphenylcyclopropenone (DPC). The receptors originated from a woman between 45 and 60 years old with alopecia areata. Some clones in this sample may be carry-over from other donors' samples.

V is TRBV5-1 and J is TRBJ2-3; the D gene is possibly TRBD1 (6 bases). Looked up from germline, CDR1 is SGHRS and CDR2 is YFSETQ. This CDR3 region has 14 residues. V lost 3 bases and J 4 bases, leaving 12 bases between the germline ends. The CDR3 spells CASSYGQRADTQYF. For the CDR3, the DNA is TGCGCCAGCAGCTACGGACAGCGCGCAGATACGCAGTATTTT.

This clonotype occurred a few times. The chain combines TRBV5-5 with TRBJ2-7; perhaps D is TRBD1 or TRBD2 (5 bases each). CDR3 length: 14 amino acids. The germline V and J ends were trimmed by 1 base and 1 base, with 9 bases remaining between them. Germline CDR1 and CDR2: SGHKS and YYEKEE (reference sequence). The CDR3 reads CASSLPWGSYEQYF. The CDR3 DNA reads TGTGCCAGCAGCTTGCCCTGGGGGTCCTACGAGCAGTACTTC.

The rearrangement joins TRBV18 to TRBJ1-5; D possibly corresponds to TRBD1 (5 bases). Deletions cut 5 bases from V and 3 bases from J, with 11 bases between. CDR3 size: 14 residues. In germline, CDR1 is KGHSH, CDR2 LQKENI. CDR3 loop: CASSDRDFNQPQHF. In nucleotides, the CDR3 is TGTGCCAGCTCAGACAGAGACTTCAATCAGCCCCAGCATTTT.

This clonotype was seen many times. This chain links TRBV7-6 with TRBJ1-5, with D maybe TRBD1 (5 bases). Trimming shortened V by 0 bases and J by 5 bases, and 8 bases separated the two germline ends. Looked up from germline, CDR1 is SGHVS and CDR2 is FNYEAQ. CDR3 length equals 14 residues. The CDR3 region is CASSLAGPDQPQHF. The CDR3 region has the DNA TGTGCCAGCAGCTTAGCGGGGCCCGATCAGCCCCAGCATTTT.

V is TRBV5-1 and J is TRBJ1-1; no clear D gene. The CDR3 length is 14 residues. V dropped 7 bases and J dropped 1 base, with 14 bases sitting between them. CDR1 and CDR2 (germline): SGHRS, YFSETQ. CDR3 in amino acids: CASARRRENTEAFF. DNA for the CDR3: TGCGCCAGCGCAAGAAGAAGAGAGAACACTGAAGCTTTCTTT.

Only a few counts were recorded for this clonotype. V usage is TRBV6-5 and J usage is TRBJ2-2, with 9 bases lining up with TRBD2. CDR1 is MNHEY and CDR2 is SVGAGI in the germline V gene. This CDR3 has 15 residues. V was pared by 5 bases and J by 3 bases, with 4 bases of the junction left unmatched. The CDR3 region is CASSLSGSHTGELFF. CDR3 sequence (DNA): TGTGCCAGCAGTCTTAGCGGGAGCCACACCGGGGAGCTGTTTTTT.

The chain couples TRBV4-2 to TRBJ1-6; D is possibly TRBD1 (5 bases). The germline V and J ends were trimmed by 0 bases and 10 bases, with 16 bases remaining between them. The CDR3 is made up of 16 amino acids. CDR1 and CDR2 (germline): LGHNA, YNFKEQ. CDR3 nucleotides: TGTGCCAGCAGCCAAGATCAGATTAGGGGCGGGTCACCCCTCCACTTT. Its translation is CASSQDQIRGGSPLHF.

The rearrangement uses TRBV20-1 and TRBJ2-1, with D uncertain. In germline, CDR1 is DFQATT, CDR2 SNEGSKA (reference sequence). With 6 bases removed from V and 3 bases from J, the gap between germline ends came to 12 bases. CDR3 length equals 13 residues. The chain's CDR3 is CSADGPNYNEQFF. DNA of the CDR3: TGCAGTGCCGACGGACCAAACTACAATGAGCAGTTCTTC.

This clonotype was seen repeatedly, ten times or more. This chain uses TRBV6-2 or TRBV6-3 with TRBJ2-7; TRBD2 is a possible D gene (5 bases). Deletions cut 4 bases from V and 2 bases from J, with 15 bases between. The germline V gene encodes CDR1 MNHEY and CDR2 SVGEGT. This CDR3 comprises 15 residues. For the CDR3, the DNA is TGTGCCAGCAGTTCGCGGACTCTAACCCCCTACGAGCAGTACTTC. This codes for CASSSRTLTPYEQYF.

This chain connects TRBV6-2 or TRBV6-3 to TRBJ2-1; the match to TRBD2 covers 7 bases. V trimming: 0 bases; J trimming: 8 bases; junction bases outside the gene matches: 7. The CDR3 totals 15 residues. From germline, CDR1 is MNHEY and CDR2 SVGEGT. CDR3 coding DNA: TGTGCCAGCAGTTACTCGGGCGGGAGTAGCTATGAGCAGTTCTTC. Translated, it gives CASSYSGGSSYEQFF.

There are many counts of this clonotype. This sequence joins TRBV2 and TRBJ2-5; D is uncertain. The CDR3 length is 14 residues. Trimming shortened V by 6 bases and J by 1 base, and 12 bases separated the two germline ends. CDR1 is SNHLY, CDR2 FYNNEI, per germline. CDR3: CASSPPPFQETQYF. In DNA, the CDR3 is TGTGCCAGCAGCCCACCTCCCTTCCAAGAGACCCAGTACTTC.

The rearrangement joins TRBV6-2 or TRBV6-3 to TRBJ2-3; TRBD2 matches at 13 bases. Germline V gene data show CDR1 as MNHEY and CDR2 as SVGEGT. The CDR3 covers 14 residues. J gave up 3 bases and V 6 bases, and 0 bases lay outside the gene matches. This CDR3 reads CASRGLAGTDTQYF. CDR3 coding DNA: TGTGCCAGCAGGGGACTAGCGGGGACAGATACGCAGTATTTT.

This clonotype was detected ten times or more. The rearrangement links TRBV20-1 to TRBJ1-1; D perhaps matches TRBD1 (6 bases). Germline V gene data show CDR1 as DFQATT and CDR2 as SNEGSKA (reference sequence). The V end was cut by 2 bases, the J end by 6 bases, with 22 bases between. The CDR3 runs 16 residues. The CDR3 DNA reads TGCAGTGCTAGAACCCACAGGGTAGTTGGTATCGCTGAAGCTTTCTTT. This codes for CSARTHRVVGIAEAFF.